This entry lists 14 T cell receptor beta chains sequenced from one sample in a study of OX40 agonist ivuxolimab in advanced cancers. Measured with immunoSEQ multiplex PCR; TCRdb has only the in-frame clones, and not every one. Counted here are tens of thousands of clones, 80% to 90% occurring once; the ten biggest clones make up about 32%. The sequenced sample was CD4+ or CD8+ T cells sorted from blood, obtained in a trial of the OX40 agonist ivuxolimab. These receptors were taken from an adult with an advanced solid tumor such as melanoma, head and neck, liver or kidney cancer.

The CDR3 DNA reads TGTGCCAGCAGTTACGGTGGGGGGCGCGGGACTGAAGCTTTCTTT. This codes for CASSYGGGRGTEAFF. The V gene is TRBV6-6, the J gene TRBJ1-1; TRBD1 is a possible D gene (6 bases). The CDR3 covers 15 residues. The germline V gene has CDR1 MNHNY and CDR2 SVGAGI (reference sequence). V lost 2 bases, J lost 5 bases, and 15 bases lay in between.

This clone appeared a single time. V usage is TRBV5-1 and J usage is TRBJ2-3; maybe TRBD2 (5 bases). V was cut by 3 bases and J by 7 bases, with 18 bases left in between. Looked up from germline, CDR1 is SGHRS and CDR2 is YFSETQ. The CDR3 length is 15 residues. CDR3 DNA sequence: TGCGCCAGCAGCTCCGGACTGGGGATGGCATATACGCAGTATTTT. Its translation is CASSSGLGMAYTQYF. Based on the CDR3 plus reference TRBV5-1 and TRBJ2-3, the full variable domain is KAGVTQTPRYLIKTRGQQVTLSCSPISGHRSVSWYQQTPGQGLQFLFEYFSETQRNKGNFPGRFSGRQFSNSRSEMNVSTLELGDSALYLCASSSGLGMAYTQYFGPGTRLTVL.

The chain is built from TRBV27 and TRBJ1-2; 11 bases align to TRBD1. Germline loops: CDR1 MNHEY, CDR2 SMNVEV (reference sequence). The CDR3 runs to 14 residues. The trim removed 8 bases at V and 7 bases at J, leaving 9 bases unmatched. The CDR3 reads CASGKGQGARGYTF. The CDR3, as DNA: TGTGCCAGCGGAAAAGGACAGGGGGCGCGTGGCTACACCTTC.

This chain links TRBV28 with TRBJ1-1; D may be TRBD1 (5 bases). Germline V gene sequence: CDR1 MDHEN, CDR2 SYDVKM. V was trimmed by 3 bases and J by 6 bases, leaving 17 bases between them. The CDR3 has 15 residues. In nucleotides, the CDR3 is TGTGCCAGCAGTTTCTCGCTCAATACAGGCGCTGAAGCTTTCTTT. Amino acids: CASSFSLNTGAEAFF.

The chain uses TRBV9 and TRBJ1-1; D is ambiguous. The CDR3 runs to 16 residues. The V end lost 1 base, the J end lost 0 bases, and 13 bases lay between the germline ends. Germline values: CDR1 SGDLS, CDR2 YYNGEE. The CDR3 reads CASSVYAGPMNTEAFF. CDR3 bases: TGTGCCAGCAGCGTATACGCCGGGCCGATGAACACTGAAGCTTTCTTT.

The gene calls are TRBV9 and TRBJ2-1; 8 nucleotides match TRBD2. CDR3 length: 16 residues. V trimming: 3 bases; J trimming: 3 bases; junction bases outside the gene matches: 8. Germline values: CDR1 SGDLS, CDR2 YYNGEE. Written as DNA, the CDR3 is TGTGCCAGCAGCGATGGCCAGACTAGCGTCTACAATGAGCAGTTCTTC. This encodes CASSDGQTSVYNEQFF.

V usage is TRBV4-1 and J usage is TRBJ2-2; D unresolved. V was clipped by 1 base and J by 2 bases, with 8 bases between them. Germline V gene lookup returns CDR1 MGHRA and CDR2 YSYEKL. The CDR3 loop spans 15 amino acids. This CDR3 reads CASSQGLGNTGELFF. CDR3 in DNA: TGCGCCAGCAGCCAAGGGCTGGGAAACACCGGGGAGCTGTTTTTT.

CDR3 region: CASRGRDSWAEQYF. The CDR3 DNA reads TGTGCCAGCAGGGGGAGAGACAGTTGGGCCGAGCAGTACTTC. The chain is built from TRBV6-1 and TRBJ2-7, with D tentatively TRBD1 or TRBD2 (5 bases each). The germline V gene has CDR1 MNHNS and CDR2 SASEGT. This CDR3 comprises 14 residues. The ends were cut back, 6 bases at V and 6 bases at J, with 18 bases in the middle.

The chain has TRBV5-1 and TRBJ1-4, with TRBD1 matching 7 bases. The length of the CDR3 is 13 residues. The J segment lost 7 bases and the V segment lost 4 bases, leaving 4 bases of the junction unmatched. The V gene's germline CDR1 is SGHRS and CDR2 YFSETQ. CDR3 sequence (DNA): TGCGCCAGCAGCCCTGGGACAGCTGAAAAACTGTTTTTT. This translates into CASSPGTAEKLFF.

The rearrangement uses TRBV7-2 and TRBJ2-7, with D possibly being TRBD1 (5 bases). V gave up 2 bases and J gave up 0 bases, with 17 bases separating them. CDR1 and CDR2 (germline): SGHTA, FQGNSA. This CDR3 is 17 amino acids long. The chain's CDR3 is CASSLYGHPPSSYEQYF. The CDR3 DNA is TGTGCCAGCAGCTTATATGGACACCCACCAAGCTCCTACGAGCAGTACTTC.

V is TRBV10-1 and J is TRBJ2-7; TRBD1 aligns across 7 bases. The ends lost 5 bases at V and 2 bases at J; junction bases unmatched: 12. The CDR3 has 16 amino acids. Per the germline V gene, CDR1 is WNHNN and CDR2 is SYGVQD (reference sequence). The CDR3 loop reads CASSPYPGTVPYEQYF. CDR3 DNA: TGCGCCAGCAGTCCTTACCCCGGGACAGTTCCCTACGAGCAGTACTTC.

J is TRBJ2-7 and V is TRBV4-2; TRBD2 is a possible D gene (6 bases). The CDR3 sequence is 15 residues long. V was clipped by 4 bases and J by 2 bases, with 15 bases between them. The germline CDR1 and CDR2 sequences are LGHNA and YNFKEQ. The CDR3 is CASSLTPGLTYEQYF. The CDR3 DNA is TGTGCCAGCAGCCTGACACCGGGACTCACCTACGAGCAGTACTTC.

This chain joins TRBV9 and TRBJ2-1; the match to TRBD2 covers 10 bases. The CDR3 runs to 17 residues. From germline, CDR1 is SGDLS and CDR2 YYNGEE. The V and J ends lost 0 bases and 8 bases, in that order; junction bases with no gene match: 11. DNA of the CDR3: TGTGCCAGCAGCGTAGGTCCAGCGGGGGGGCCAAAGGATGAGCAGTTCTTC. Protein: CASSVGPAGGPKDEQFF. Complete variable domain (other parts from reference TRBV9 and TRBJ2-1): DSGVTQTPKHLITATGQRVTLRCSPRSGDLSVYWYQQSLDQGLQFLIQYYNGEERAKGNILERFSAQQFPDLHSELNLSSLELGDSALYFCASSVGPAGGPKDEQFFGPGTRLTVL.

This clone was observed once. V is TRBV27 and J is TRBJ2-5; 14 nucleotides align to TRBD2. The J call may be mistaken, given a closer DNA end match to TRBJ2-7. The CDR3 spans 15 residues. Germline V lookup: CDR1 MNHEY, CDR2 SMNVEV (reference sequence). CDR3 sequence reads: CASSSTSGRAHEQYF. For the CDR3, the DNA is TGTGCCAGCAGTTCGACTAGCGGGAGGGCCCACGAGCAGTACTTC.